This TCR beta chain appears in the sequencing data of a study of beta chain features in type 1 diabetes. Study-level information: Patients looked much like healthy donors when it came to age, gender and cell yields. Study-wide results and caveats: Patients' naive, central memory and Treg TCRB repertoires seemed closer to one another than those of healthy donors. In all four CD4+ subsets, TCRB CDR3 length was significantly, moderately reduced in type 1 diabetes.

Expressed TCRB transcripts were sequenced because the isolated RNA had all been reverse transcribed beforehand. Only in-frame clones appear in the TCRdb table, and some are missing; sequencing was by immunoSEQ multiplex PCR. The data contain about 660,000 clones, over 11% of them singletons. The V end was cut by 0 bases, the J end by 5 bases, with 10 bases between. The CDR3 has 14 amino acids. CDR1 LGHNA and CDR2 YSLEER come from the germline V gene. A note on this clone: Its matching antigen is unknown.

The source of this sequence is a man younger than 35 with type 1 diabetes. V is TRBV4-3 and J is TRBJ1-1; D may be TRBD1 (6 bases). The sample taken for sequencing was naive CD4+ T cells from blood. The CDR3 loop reads CASSQEGGGTEAFF. Written as DNA, the CDR3 is TGCGCCAGCAGCCAAGAAGGGGGAGGTACTGAAGCTTTCTTT.